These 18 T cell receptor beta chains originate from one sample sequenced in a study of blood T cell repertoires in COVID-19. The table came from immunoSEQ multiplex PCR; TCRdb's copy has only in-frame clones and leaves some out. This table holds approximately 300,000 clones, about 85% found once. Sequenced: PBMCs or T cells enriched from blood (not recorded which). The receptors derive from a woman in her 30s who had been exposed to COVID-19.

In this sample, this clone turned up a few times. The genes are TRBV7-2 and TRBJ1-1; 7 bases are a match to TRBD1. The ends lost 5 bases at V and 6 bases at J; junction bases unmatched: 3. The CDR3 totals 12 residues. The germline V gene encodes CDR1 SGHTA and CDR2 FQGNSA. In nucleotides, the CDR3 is TGTGCCAGCAGCGGAGACAGGGCTGAAGCTTTCTTT. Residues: CASSGDRAEAFF. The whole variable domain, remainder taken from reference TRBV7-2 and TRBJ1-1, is GAGVSQSPSNKVTEKGKDVELRCDPISGHTALYWYRQSLGQGLEFLIYFQGNSAPDKSGLPSDRFSAERTGGSVSTLTIQRTQQEDSAVYLCASSGDRAEAFFGQGTRLTVV.

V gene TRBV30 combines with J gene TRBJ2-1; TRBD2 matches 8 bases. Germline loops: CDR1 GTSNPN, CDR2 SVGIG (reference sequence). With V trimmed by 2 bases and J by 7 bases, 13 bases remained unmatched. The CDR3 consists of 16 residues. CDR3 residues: CAWSPIAGSKKNEQFF. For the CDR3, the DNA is TGTGCCTGGAGTCCGATAGCGGGGTCTAAGAAGAATGAGCAGTTCTTC.

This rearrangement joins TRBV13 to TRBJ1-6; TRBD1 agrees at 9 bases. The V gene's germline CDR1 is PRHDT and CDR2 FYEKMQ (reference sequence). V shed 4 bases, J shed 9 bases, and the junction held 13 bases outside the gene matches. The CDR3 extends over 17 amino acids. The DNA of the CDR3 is TGTGCCAGCAGCTACCATCCGGGACAGGGATTCAGTTCACCCCTCCACTTT. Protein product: CASSYHPGQGFSSPLHF.

In nucleotides, the CDR3 is TGTGCCAGCGGCCAGGACAGGGCCACTGAAGCTTTCTTT. The encoded protein is CASGQDRATEAFF. The chain recombines TRBV7-3 with TRBJ1-1; 8 bases line up with TRBD1. Per germline, CDR1 SGHTA and CDR2 FQGTGA. The CDR3 totals 13 residues. Unmatched junction bases numbered 6, after V lost 8 bases and J lost 4 bases.

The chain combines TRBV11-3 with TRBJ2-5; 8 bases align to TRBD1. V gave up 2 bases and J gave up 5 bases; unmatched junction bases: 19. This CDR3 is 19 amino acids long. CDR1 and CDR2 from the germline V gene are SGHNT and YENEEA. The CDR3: CASSLKPDGRQGLGETQYF. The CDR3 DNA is TGTGCCAGCAGCTTAAAGCCGGATGGGAGACAGGGGTTGGGGGAGACCCAGTACTTC.

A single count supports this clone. The CDR3 bases are TGCGCCAGCAGCCAAAATACAGGGGGCGTGGGGTCACCCCTCCACTTT. This gives the protein CASSQNTGGVGSPLHF. The gene calls are TRBV4-1 and TRBJ1-6; 9 positions match TRBD1. After removal of 2 bases from V and 10 bases from J, the junction contained 9 bases not matched to a gene. The CDR3 contains 16 residues. CDR1 is MGHRA, CDR2 YSYEKL, per germline.

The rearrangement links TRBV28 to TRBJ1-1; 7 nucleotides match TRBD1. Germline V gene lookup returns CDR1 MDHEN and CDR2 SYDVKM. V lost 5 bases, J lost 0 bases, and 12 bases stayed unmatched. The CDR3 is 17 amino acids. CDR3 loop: CASSAELAGTVNTEAFF. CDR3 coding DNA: TGTGCCAGCAGTGCAGAACTTGCCGGGACAGTGAACACTGAAGCTTTCTTT.

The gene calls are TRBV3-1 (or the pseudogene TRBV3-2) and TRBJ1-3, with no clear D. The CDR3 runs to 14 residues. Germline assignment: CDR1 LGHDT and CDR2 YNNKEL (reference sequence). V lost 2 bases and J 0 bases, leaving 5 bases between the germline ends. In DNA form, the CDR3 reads TGTGCCAGCAGCCAACAGATCTCTGGAAACACCATATATTTT. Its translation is CASSQQISGNTIYF.

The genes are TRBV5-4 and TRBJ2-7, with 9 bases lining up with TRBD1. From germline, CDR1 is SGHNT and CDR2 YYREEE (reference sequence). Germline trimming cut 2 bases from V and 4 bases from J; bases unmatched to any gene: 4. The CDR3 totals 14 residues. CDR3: CASSLEQGAYEQYF. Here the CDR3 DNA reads TGTGCCAGCAGCTTAGAACAGGGGGCATACGAGCAGTACTTC. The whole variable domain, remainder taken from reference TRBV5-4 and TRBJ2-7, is ETGVTQSPTHLIKTRGQQVTLRCSSQSGHNTVSWYQQALGQGPQFIFQYYREEENGRGNFPPRFSGLQFPNYSSELNVNALELDDSALYLCASSLEQGAYEQYFGPGTRLTVT.

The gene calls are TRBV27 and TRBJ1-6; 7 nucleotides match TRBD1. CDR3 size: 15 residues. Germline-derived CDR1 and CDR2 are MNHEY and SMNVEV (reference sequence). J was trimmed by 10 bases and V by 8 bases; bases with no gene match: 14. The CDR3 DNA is TGTGCCAGCCGCTTTGGTGACAGGGACAACTCACCCCTCCACTTT. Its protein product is CASRFGDRDNSPLHF.

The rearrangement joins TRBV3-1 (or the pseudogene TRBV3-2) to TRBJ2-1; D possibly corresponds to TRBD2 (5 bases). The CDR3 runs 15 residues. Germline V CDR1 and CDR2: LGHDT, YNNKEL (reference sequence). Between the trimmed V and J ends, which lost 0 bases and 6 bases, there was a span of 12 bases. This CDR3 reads CASSQDATITNEQFF. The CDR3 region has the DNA TGTGCCAGCAGCCAAGATGCGACTATCACCAATGAGCAGTTCTTC.

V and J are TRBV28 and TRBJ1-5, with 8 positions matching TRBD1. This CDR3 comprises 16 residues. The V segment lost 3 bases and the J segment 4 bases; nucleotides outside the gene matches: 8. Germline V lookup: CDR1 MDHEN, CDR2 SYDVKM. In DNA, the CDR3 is TGTGCCAGCAGTTTGTACAGGGGGACACCGAATCAGCCCCAGCATTTT. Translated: CASSLYRGTPNQPQHF.

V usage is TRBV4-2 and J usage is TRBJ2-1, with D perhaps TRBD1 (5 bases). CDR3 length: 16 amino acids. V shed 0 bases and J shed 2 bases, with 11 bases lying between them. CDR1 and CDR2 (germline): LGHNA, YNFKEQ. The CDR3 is CASSQDHGAPYNEQFF. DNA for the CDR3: TGTGCCAGCAGCCAAGATCATGGGGCCCCCTACAATGAGCAGTTCTTC.

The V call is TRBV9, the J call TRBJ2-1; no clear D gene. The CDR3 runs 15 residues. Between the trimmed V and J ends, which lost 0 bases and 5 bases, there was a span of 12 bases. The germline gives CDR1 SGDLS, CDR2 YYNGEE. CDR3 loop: CASSVENTPHNEQFF. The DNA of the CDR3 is TGTGCCAGCAGCGTAGAGAACACCCCCCACAATGAGCAGTTCTTC.

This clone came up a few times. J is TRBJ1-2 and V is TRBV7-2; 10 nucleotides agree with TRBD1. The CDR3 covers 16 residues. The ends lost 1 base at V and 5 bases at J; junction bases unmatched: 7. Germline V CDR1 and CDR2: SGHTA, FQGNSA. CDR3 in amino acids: CASSLGSRTGGYGYTF. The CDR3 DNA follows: TGTGCCAGCAGCTTAGGGAGCAGGACAGGGGGGTATGGCTACACCTTC.

Written as DNA, the CDR3 is TGTGCCAGCAGTTTATCCCTAGCGGGAGCCACAGATACGCAGTATTTT. Protein product: CASSLSLAGATDTQYF. The J gene is TRBJ2-3, the V gene TRBV28; 10 nucleotides align to TRBD2. Germline assignment: CDR1 MDHEN and CDR2 SYDVKM. The CDR3 extends over 16 amino acids. The ends lost 1 base at V and 2 bases at J; junction bases unmatched: 3. The whole variable domain, filled in from reference TRBV28 and TRBJ2-3, reads DVKVTQSSRYLVKRTGEKVFLECVQDMDHENMFWYRQDPGLGLRLIYFSYDVKMKEKGDIPEGYSVSREKKERFSLILESASTNQTSMYLCASSLSLAGATDTQYFGPGTRLTVL.

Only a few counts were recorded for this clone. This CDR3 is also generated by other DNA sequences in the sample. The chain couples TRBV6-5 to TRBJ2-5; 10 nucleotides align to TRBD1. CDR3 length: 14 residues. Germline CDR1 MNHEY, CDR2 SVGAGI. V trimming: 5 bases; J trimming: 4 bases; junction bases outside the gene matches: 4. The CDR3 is CASSHDRGRETQYF. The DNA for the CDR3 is TGTGCCAGCAGTCACGACAGGGGGCGAGAGACCCAGTACTTC.

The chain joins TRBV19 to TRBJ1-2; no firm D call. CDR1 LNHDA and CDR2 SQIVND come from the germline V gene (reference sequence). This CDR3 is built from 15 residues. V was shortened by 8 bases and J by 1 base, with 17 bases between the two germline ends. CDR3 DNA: TGTGCCAGTTTGCAACAACCGACTGATAACTATGGCTACACCTTC. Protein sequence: CASLQQPTDNYGYTF.